The next 11 T cell receptor beta chains were all read from a single sample in a study of early stage breast cancer tumors. Produced via immunoSEQ multiplex PCR; TCRdb's table is partial and in-frame only. The data hold about 25,000 clones, with roughly two thirds observed a single time. The sample consisted of breast tumor tissue. Every receptor here comes from a person aged 55 to 75 with breast cancer.

The chain is built from TRBV6-5 and TRBJ2-3; 9 positions match TRBD1. The V gene end was trimmed by 0 bases and the J gene end by 4 bases; junction bases not matched to a gene: 5. The CDR3 runs to 16 residues. CDR1 is MNHEY, CDR2 SVGAGI, per germline. The CDR3 DNA sequence: TGTGCCAGCAGTTACTCCGGGACAGGGCTTCCAGATACGCAGTATTTT. Its translation is CASSYSGTGLPDTQYF.

The chain carries TRBV7-2 and TRBJ1-2; no clear D gene. Germline loops: CDR1 SGHTA, CDR2 FQGNSA. Trimming stripped 0 bases from V and 0 bases from J, with 5 bases between. The CDR3 is made up of 14 amino acids. The CDR3 bases are TGTGCCAGCAGCTTAGCACATTCTAACTATGGCTACACCTTC. It encodes CASSLAHSNYGYTF.

J is TRBJ1-1 and V is TRBV9, with D possibly being TRBD1 (6 bases). Germline-derived CDR1 and CDR2 are SGDLS and YYNGEE. The germline V and J ends were trimmed by 4 bases and 0 bases, with 13 bases remaining between them. The CDR3 is made up of 15 amino acids. The chain's CDR3 is CASSSRDILNTEAFF. The DNA of the CDR3 is TGTGCCAGCAGCTCCCGGGACATCTTGAACACTGAAGCTTTCTTT.

This clone has a single count. CDR3 in amino acids: CASSSGLLRADTQYF. In DNA, the CDR3 is TGTGCCAGTAGCTCGGGACTCCTAAGAGCAGATACGCAGTATTTT. The chain carries TRBV19 and TRBJ2-3; D is possibly TRBD2 (6 bases). The CDR3 spans 15 residues. Trimming left V 6 bases short and J 4 bases short, with 17 bases between. Per germline, CDR1 LNHDA and CDR2 SQIVND (reference sequence).

The chain couples TRBV7-2 to TRBJ1-4, with 9 bases that match TRBD1. CDR3 length: 14 residues. Germline lookup yields CDR1 SGHTA and CDR2 FQGNSA. With V trimmed by 2 bases and J by 12 bases, 7 bases remained unmatched. In nucleotides, the CDR3 is TGTGCCAGCAGCTTAATTTGGAGACAGGGGGAACTGTTTTTT. It yields the protein CASSLIWRQGELFF.

The chain carries TRBV5-6 and TRBJ2-7, with D perhaps matching TRBD2 (5 bases). This CDR3 is 16 amino acids long. In germline, CDR1 is SGHDT, CDR2 YYEEEE. Deletions cut 4 bases from V and 4 bases from J, with 21 bases between. CDR3 in amino acids: CASSPSPVLTRYEQYF. The CDR3 DNA is TGTGCCAGCAGCCCTAGCCCGGTCCTTACGCGTTACGAGCAGTACTTC.

This clone occurred a few times. The chain has TRBV4-3 and TRBJ2-3, with D possibly TRBD1 on 5 matching bases. From germline, CDR1 is LGHNA and CDR2 YSLEER. V was shortened by 0 bases and J by 2 bases, with 12 bases between the two germline ends. The CDR3 spans 16 residues. CDR3 sequence: CASSQDPWGVTDTQYF. CDR3 bases: TGCGCCAGCAGCCAAGATCCCTGGGGCGTCACAGATACGCAGTATTTT.

CDR3 amino acids: CAWSVWGGSYDEQFF. Here the CDR3 DNA reads TGTGCCTGGAGTGTTTGGGGTGGGAGCTATGATGAGCAGTTCTTC. This chain connects TRBV30 to TRBJ2-1; D is possibly TRBD2 (5 bases). V gave up 0 bases and J gave up 8 bases, with 17 bases separating them. This CDR3 is 15 amino acids long. Germline loops: CDR1 GTSNPN, CDR2 SVGIG (reference sequence). The full variable domain, rest sourced from reference TRBV30 and TRBJ2-1, is SQTIHQWPATLVQPVGSPLSLECTVEGTSNPNLYWYRQAAGRGLQLLFYSVGIGQISSEVPQNLSASRPQDRQFILSSKKLLLSDSGFYLCAWSVWGGSYDEQFFGPGTRLTVL.

The chain joins TRBV7-9 to TRBJ2-5; 8 nucleotides align to TRBD1. The V segment lost 5 bases and the J segment 1 base; nucleotides outside the gene matches: 6. The CDR3 sequence is 15 residues long. Germline assignment: CDR1 SEHNR and CDR2 FQNEAQ (reference sequence). CDR3 amino acids: CASSRPGQGQETQYF. Here the CDR3 DNA reads TGTGCCAGCAGCCGGCCCGGACAGGGCCAAGAGACCCAGTACTTC.

The gene calls are TRBV2 and TRBJ2-1; D is unclear. Per the germline V gene, CDR1 is SNHLY and CDR2 is FYNNEI. The CDR3 extends over 12 amino acids. Trimming stripped 8 bases from V and 7 bases from J, with 12 bases between. The CDR3 spells CASQNYGNEQFF. DNA of the CDR3: TGTGCCAGCCAAAACTATGGGAATGAGCAGTTCTTC.

This clone was observed at least ten times. The rearrangement uses TRBV6-5 and TRBJ2-5, with TRBD1 matching over 7 bases. The CDR3 covers 14 residues. After removal of 6 bases from V and 2 bases from J, the junction contained 6 bases not matched to a gene. Looked up from germline, CDR1 is MNHEY and CDR2 is SVGAGI. CDR3 amino acids: CASSQTQGQETQYF. CDR3 bases: TGTGCCAGCAGCCAAACACAGGGGCAAGAGACCCAGTACTTC.